This is a list of T cell receptor beta chains from one sample in a study. MiXCR, applied by TCRdb to the 5' RACE reads, yields one record per CDR3 protein. The sample shows 5,500 to 6,000 distinct CDR3 sequences, roughly 29% of them seen only once. Sequencing was carried out using memory CD4+ T cells sorted from a lymph node. These receptors came from a female donor with breast cancer. The CDR3 runs from the conserved cysteine through the conserved F or W. D genes are given only for firm matches. Only some rows state a clone size, as once, few, many or a class for expanded clones.

cdr3_aa cdr3_nt v_call d_call j_call clone_size
CASSRPPLPRGTTDTQYF TGTGCCAGCAGCCGACCCCCTCTCCCGCGGGGGACCACAGATACGCAGTATTTT TRBV7-3 TRBD2 TRBJ2-3 NA
CSATGLAGSLDSYEQYF TGCAGTGCTACGGGGCTAGCGGGAAGTCTTGACTCCTACGAGCAGTACTTC TRBV20-1 TRBD2 TRBJ2-7 NA
CASSPGLAGEFLNEQFF TGCGCCAGCAGCCCCGGACTAGCGGGAGAGTTTCTCAATGAGCAGTTCTTC TRBV5-1 TRBD2 TRBJ2-1 NA
CASTTTGQGAKTQYF TGTGCCAGCACCACGACGGGACAGGGGGCAAAAACGCAGTATTTT TRBV12-3/TRBV12-4 TRBD1 TRBJ2-3 medium-sized
CASSPSSGSETQYF TGTGCCAGCAGCCCCTCTAGCGGGAGTGAGACCCAGTACTTC TRBV7-2 TRBD2 TRBJ2-5 medium-sized
CSVEGGQGANEQFF TGCAGCGTTGAAGGGGGACAGGGGGCTAATGAGCAGTTCTTC TRBV29-1 TRBD1 TRBJ2-1 NA
CASSRTLGTEAFF TGCGCCAGCAGCCGCACGTTGGGAACTGAAGCTTTCTTT TRBV10-1 NA TRBJ1-1 few
CATTLVLAGGRGYYNEQFF TGTGCCACCACTCTCGTATTAGCGGGAGGCCGTGGGTACTACAATGAGCAGTTCTTC TRBV6-6 TRBD2 TRBJ2-1 NA
CASSPRAVNIQYF TGTGCCAGCAGCCCAAGGGCGGTAAACATTCAGTACTTC TRBV9 NA TRBJ2-4 medium-sized
CATGGAEAFF TGTGCCACCGGAGGGGCTGAAGCTTTCTTT TRBV24-1 NA TRBJ1-1 NA
CASSDRGPETQYF TGCGCCAGCAGCGACAGGGGGCCAGAGACCCAGTACTTC TRBV5-1 TRBD1 TRBJ2-5 medium-sized
CDSSHLTGSQETQYF TGCGACAGCAGCCATCTGACAGGGAGTCAAGAGACCCAGTACTTC TRBV4-1 TRBD1 TRBJ2-5 few
CASSPDRGRYEQYF TGTGCCAGCAGTCCTGACAGGGGGAGATACGAGCAGTACTTC TRBV6-5 TRBD1 TRBJ2-7 large
CAWSFASGAWQYF TGTGCCTGGAGTTTCGCTAGCGGGGCGTGGCAGTACTTC TRBV30 TRBD2 TRBJ2-7 NA
CASATGAWSLTDEQFF TGCGCCAGCGCCACTGGGGCCTGGTCTTTAACCGATGAGCAGTTCTTC TRBV5-1 NA TRBJ2-1 NA
CASSWGGRAGNEQFF TGTGCCAGCAGTTGGGGGGGGAGGGCCGGTAATGAGCAGTTCTTC TRBV6-2/TRBV6-3 TRBD2 TRBJ2-1 NA
CASSVTRITDTQYF TGTGCCAGCAGCGTGACCCGGATCACAGATACGCAGTATTTT TRBV7-9 NA TRBJ2-3 medium-sized
CASSPGVGTRSSGANVLTF TGTGCCAGCAGCCCTGGCGTCGGGACTAGGAGCTCTGGGGCCAACGTCCTGACTTTC TRBV7-9 TRBD2 TRBJ2-6 few
CASSGLTYERYF TGTGCCAGCTCTGGACTAACCTACGAGCGGTACTTC TRBV7-6 NA TRBJ2-7 NA
CASSFGKDQPQHF TGTGCCAGCTCATTTGGGAAGGATCAGCCCCAGCATTTT TRBV18 NA TRBJ1-5 NA
CASSPHGLAGVQTGELFF TGTGCCAGCTCACCACACGGACTAGCGGGAGTGCAGACCGGGGAGCTGTTTTTT TRBV18 TRBD2 TRBJ2-2 many
CASSKRDRVEQFF TGTGCCAGCAGCAAACGGGACAGGGTTGAGCAGTTCTTC TRBV14 TRBD1 TRBJ2-1 NA
CASRIAGGLDTQYF TGTGCCAGCAGGATAGCGGGGGGTTTAGATACGCAGTATTTT TRBV12-3/TRBV12-4 TRBD2 TRBJ2-3 few
CASSLGIQETQYF TGCGCCAGCAGCCTCGGGATACAAGAGACCCAGTACTTC TRBV5-1 NA TRBJ2-5 NA
CASRLGGSNEKLFF TGCGCCAGTCGACTCGGGGGCTCAAATGAAAAACTGTTTTTT TRBV5-1 NA TRBJ1-4 few
CASSQGDRGPYQPQHF TGCGCCAGCAGCCAAGGTGACAGGGGGCCCTATCAGCCCCAGCATTTT TRBV4-1 TRBD1 TRBJ1-5 medium-sized
CASSLGQGNNSPLHF TGTGCCAGCTCATTGGGACAGGGGAATAATTCACCCCTCCACTTT TRBV18 TRBD1 TRBJ1-6 NA
CASRATGQGYEQYF TGTGCCAGTAGAGCAACGGGACAGGGCTACGAGCAGTACTTC TRBV19 TRBD1 TRBJ2-7 many
CASSSEESNQPQHF TGTGCCAGCAGCTCCGAAGAGAGCAATCAGCCCCAGCATTTT TRBV7-6 NA TRBJ1-5 once
CASSQDAGQGGQPQHF TGCGCCAGCAGCCAAGATGCGGGACAGGGAGGTCAGCCCCAGCATTTT TRBV4-1 TRBD1 TRBJ1-5 few
CASSPRQGMANEQFF TGTGCCAGCAGCCCGAGACAGGGGATGGCCAATGAGCAGTTCTTC TRBV7-9 TRBD1 TRBJ2-1 medium-sized
CASGPSKGADTQYF TGCGCCAGCGGACCTAGTAAGGGGGCAGATACACAGTATTTT TRBV5-1 TRBD1 TRBJ2-3 NA
CASSIGQALSYEQYF TGCGCCAGCAGCATCGGACAGGCGCTCTCCTACGAGCAGTACTTC TRBV5-1 TRBD1 TRBJ2-7 large
CASSTLTRTGSSTDTQYF TGCGCCAGCAGTACACTTACCCGGACAGGGTCGAGCACAGATACGCAGTATTTT TRBV2 TRBD1 TRBJ2-3 NA
CASSLISGRAQVHTQYF TGCGCCAGCAGCTTGATTAGCGGGAGGGCCCAAGTTCATACGCAGTATTTT TRBV5-1 TRBD2 TRBJ2-3 medium-sized
CASSLPAGQSTEAFF TGTGCCAGCAGCCTTCCTGCAGGGCAGAGCACTGAAGCTTTCTTT TRBV6-6 NA TRBJ1-1 few
CASSHRLGVNYNEQFF TGTGCCAGCAGCCACAGACTAGGAGTTAACTACAATGAGCAGTTCTTC TRBV7-3 NA TRBJ2-1 many
CSVETRDRGTYEQYF TGCAGCGTTGAAACCAGGGACAGGGGCACCTACGAGCAGTACTTC TRBV29-1 TRBD1 TRBJ2-7 medium-sized